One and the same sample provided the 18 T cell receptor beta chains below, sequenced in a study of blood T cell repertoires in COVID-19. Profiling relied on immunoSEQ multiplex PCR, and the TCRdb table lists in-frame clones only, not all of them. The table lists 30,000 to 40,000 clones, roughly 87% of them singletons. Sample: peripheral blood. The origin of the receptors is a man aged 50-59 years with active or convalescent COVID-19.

The CDR3 region has the DNA TGTGCCAGCCTACCGTATGCAGGGGCCGATACGCAGTATTTT. Translation gives CASLPYAGADTQYF. The rearrangement uses TRBV6-5 and TRBJ2-3, with TRBD1 as a possible D gene (6 bases). This CDR3 has 14 residues. Trimming pared 8 bases from V and 6 bases from J, leaving 18 bases between. CDR1 is MNHEY, CDR2 SVGAGI, per germline.

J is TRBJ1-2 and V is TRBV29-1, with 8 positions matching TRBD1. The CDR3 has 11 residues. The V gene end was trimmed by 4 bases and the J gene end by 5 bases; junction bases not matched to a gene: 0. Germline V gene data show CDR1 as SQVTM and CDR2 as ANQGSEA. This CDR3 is CSVGQGYGYTF. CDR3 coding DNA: TGCAGCGTTGGACAGGGGTATGGCTACACCTTC.

The CDR3 DNA follows: TGTGCCAGCAGACCTCAGGGGGCTGAGAACACCGGGGAGCTGTTTTTT. Translating it yields CASRPQGAENTGELFF. The chain links TRBV7-2 to TRBJ2-2, with 8 bases fitting TRBD1. This CDR3 comprises 16 residues. Trimming at V came to 6 bases and at J to 1 base, leaving 7 bases not matched to a gene. Germline assignment: CDR1 SGHTA and CDR2 FQGNSA.

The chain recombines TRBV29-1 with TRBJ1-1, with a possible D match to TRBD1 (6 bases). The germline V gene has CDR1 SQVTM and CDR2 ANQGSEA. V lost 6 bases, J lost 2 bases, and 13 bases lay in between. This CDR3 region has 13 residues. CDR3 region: CSVTRDTNTEAFF. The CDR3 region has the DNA TGCAGCGTAACCCGGGACACCAACACTGAAGCTTTCTTT.

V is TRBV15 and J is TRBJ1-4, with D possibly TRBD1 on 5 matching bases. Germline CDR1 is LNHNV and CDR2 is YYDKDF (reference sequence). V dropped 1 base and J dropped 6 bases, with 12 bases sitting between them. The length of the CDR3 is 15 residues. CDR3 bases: TGTGCCACCAGCAGAGGTTGGGGAGGGGATGAAAAACTGTTTTTT. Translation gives CATSRGWGGDEKLFF.

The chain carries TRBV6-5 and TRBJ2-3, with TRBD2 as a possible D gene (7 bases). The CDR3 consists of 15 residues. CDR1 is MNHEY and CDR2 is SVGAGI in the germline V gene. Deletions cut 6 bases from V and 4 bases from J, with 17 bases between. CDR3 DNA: TGTGCCAGCAGACCCTGGGGGGGGCGCGCAGATACGCAGTATTTT. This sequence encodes CASRPWGGRADTQYF.

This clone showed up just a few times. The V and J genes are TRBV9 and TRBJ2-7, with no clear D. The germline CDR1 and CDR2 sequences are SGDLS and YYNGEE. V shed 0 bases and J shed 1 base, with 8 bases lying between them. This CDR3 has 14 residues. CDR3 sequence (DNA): TGTGCCAGCAGCGTAGCTTCCCTTTCCTACGAGCAGTACTTC. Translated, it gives CASSVASLSYEQYF.

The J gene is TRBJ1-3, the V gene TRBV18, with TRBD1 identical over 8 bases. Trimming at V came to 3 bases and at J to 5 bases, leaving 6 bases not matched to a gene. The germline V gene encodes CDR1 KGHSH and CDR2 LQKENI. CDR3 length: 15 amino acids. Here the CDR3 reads CASSPGQGSRNTIYF. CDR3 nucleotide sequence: TGTGCCAGCTCACCCGGACAGGGATCGCGAAACACCATATATTTT.

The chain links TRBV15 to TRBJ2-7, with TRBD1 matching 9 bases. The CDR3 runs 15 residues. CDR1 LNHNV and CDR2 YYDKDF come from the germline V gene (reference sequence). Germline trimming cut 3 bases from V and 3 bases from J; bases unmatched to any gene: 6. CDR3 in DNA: TGTGCCACCAGCAGCTTAGGGACAGGGAACTACGAGCAGTACTTC. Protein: CATSSLGTGNYEQYF.

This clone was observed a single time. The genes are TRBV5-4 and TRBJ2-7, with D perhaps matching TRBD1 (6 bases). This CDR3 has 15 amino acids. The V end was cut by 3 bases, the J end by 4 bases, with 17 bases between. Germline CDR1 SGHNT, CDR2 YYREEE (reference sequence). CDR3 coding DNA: TGTGCCAGCAGCTCACGATACGACAGGCCTTACGAGCAGTACTTC. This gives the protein CASSSRYDRPYEQYF. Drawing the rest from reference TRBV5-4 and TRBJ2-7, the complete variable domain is ETGVTQSPTHLIKTRGQQVTLRCSSQSGHNTVSWYQQALGQGPQFIFQYYREEENGRGNFPPRFSGLQFPNYSSELNVNALELDDSALYLCASSSRYDRPYEQYFGPGTRLTVT.

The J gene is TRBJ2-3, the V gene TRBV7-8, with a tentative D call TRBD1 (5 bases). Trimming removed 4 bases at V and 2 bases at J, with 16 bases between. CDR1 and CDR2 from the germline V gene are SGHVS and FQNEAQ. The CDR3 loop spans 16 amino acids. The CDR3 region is CASSSFRGRFTDTQYF. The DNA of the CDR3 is TGTGCCAGCAGCTCTTTTAGGGGCAGGTTCACAGATACGCAGTATTTT.

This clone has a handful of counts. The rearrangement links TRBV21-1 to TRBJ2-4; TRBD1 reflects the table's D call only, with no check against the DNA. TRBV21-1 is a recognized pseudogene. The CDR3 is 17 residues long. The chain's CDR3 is CASSNCRWGQGRNIQYF. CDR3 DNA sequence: TGTGCCAGCAGCAATTGTCGTTGGGGACAGGGTCGGAACATTCAGTACTTC.

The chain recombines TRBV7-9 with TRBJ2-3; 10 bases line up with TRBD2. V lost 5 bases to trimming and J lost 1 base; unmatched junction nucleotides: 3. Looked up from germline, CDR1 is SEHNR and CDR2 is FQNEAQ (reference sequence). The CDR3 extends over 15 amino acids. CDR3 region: CASSRGLAGTDTQYF. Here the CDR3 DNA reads TGTGCCAGCAGCCGCGGACTAGCGGGCACAGATACGCAGTATTTT.

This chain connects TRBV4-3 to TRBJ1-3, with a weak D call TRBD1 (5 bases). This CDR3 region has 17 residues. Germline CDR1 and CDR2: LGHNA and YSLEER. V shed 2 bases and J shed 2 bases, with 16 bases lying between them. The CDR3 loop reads CASSQFSDSSAGNTIYF. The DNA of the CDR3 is TGCGCCAGCAGCCAATTTTCCGACAGTTCAGCTGGAAACACCATATATTTT.

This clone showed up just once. CDR3 loop: CASSPIRGLIGYTF. CDR3 DNA sequence: TGCGCCAGCAGCCCGATCAGGGGGCTCATTGGCTACACCTTC. The V gene is TRBV4-3, the J gene TRBJ1-2, with TRBD1 matching 8 bases. J gave up 7 bases and V 4 bases, and 8 bases lay outside the gene matches. CDR1 and CDR2 (germline): LGHNA, YSLEER. The CDR3 runs to 14 residues.

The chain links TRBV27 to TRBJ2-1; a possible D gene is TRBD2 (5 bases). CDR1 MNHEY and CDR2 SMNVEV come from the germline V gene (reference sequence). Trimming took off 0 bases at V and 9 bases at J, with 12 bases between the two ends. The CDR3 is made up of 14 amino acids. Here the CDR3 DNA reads TGTGCCAGCAGTTTATCGACTGTACGGGGTGAGCAGTTCTTC. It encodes CASSLSTVRGEQFF.

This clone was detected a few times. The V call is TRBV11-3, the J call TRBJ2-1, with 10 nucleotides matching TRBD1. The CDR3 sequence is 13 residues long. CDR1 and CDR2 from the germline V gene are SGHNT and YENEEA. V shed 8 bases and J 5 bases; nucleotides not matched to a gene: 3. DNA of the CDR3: TGTGCCAGCGGGACAGGGGAGCACAATGAGCAGTTCTTC. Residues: CASGTGEHNEQFF.

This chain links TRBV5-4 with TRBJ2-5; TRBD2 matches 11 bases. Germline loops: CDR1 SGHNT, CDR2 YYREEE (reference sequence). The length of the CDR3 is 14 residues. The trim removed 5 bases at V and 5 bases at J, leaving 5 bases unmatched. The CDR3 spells CASRAGTSGETQYF. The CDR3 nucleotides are TGTGCCAGCAGGGCCGGGACTAGCGGTGAGACCCAGTACTTC.